The rows below give T cell receptor beta chains drawn from one sample of a study of PD-1 blockade in mismatch repair-deficient tumors. Sequencing was performed with immunoSEQ multiplex PCR; in TCRdb, only in-frame clones are kept and a portion is missing. The sample has 100,000 to 150,000 clones; about 85% are singletons. The sample in question was peripheral blood, obtained 44 weeks after starting pembrolizumab. Receptor source: an adult with mismatch repair-deficient cancer. Both conserved end residues are part of each CDR3. A D gene is named only where the DNA matches it firmly. A row's size may be missing; if present it is once, few, many or a size class.

clone size	J gene	D gene	V gene	CDR3 DNA	CDR3 protein
few	TRBJ2-1	TRBD1	TRBV19	TGTGCCATCTCCCCGGGACAGGGCTACAATGAGCAGTTCTTC	CAISPGQGYNEQFF
NA	TRBJ1-5	NA	TRBV15	TGTGCCACTAGGGACGGTTACAATCAGCCCCAGCATTTT	CATRDGYNQPQHF
NA	TRBJ2-7	NA	TRBV30	TGTGCCTGGAACAGGGAGACTCGCAACGAGCAGTACTTC	CAWNRETRNEQYF
NA	TRBJ2-3	TRBD1	TRBV10-3	TGTGCCACCACGGGGACAGGGCGCACAGATACGCAGTATTTT	CATTGTGRTDTQYF
NA	TRBJ2-5	TRBD2	TRBV9	TGTGCCAGCAGCGTAGGTACCCCACTGGCGGGAGGGCCTAAGGAGACCCAGTACTTC	CASSVGTPLAGGPKETQYF
NA	TRBJ2-2	TRBD1	TRBV7-9	TGTGCCAGCAGCTCCGGACAGGGGAGGGCCGGGGAGCTGTTTTTT	CASSSGQGRAGELFF
NA	TRBJ2-5	NA	TRBV5-1	TGCGCCAGCAGCATAGGACTGGAAGAGACCCAGTACTTC	CASSIGLEETQYF
NA	TRBJ2-7	NA	TRBV2	TGTGCCAGCAGTGGAGACAGCCACTACGAGCAGTACTTC	CASSGDSHYEQYF
NA	TRBJ2-1	TRBD2	TRBV14	TGTGCCAGCAGCCAAGACCGTGGGACTAGCGGGAGTCACGATGAGCAGTTCTTC	CASSQDRGTSGSHDEQFF
NA	TRBJ2-1	NA	TRBV30	TGTGCCTGGAGTCCCCCAGGGTGGGGGGATAATGAGCAGTTCTTC	CAWSPPGWGDNEQFF
NA	TRBJ1-4	NA	TRBV28	TGTGCCAGCGGACGGACATCATATAATGAAAAACTGTTTTTT	CASGRTSYNEKLFF
NA	TRBJ2-7	NA	TRBV7-9	TGTGCCAGCAGCTTGGGCGTCTACGAGCAGTACTTC	CASSLGVYEQYF
few	TRBJ2-1	NA	TRBV20-1	TGCAGTGTCCTGACATTCAATGAGCAGTTCTTC	CSVLTFNEQFF
NA	TRBJ2-3	NA	TRBV28	TGTGCCAGCAGCCTCTCAGGTACAGATACGCAGTATTTT	CASSLSGTDTQYF